One T cell receptor (beta chain) is described in this entry. Antigen: not known. This sample stems from a study of cytomegalovirus exposure and HLA in healthy donors. Study outcomes and limitations: Listed as cytomegalovirus-associated were 164 TCR beta chains.

PCR involved 60 Vbeta and 13 Jbeta primers. TCRdb's table, derived via immunoSEQ multiplex PCR, lists solely in-frame clones and lacks some. The sample consists of about 160,000 clones, approximately 78% of them appearing once. This CDR3 region has 13 residues. V lost 2 bases, J lost 2 bases, and 7 bases lay in between. In germline, CDR1 is GTSNPN, CDR2 SVGIG (reference sequence). The source material was PBMCs. V and J are TRBV30 and TRBJ1-3; the D is unclear. This TCR derives from a male donor in good health and CMV-seronegative. CDR3: CAWSWGAGNTIYF. For the CDR3, the DNA is TGTGCCTGGAGTTGGGGAGCTGGAAACACCATATATTTT.